This entry lists 30 T cell receptor beta chains sequenced from one sample in a study of T cells in Graves' hyperthyroidism and ophthalmopathy. RNA transcripts served as the template for amplifying TCR beta CDR3 regions. A first-round RT-PCR of the TCR CDR3 used the HTBI primer set. TCRdb analysed the multiplex PCR reads with MiXCR anew, one entry per CDR3 protein. The sample records 560,000 or so distinct CDR3 sequences, around 45% being singletons. Sequencing was done on a sample of peripheral blood or thyroid tissue (not recorded which). The receptors here all came from a woman aged 18-29 years with Graves' hyperthyroidism.

To note about this clonotype: The junction departs from the called germline gene at one end, perhaps through a read error. The chain recombines TRBV7-9 with TRBJ2-2; possibly TRBD1 for D (6 bases). This CDR3 has 20 amino acids. Germline assignment: CDR1 SEHNR and CDR2 FQNEAQ (reference sequence). CDR3 sequence (DNA): TGCGCCAGCAGCCTTGCAAGGAACGGAGGAACGGGACACCGCACCGGGGAGCTGTTTTTT. It encodes CASSLARNGGTGHRTGELFF.

V is TRBV24-1 and J is TRBJ1-4; no definite D call. CDR1 and CDR2 (germline): KGHDR, SFDVKD. The V end was cut by 6 bases, the J end by 8 bases, with 15 bases between. The CDR3 covers 14 residues. The CDR3 region is CATSIPITWEKLFF. The CDR3 DNA reads as TGTGCCACCAGTATACCAATAACGTGGGAAAAACTGTTTTTT.

With regard to this clonotype: A clone one base away is much larger, so this may be a read error. This chain connects TRBV20-1 to TRBJ1-2; possibly TRBD1 for D (6 bases). CDR1 DFQATT and CDR2 SNEGSKA come from the germline V gene (reference sequence). This CDR3 has 12 amino acids. CDR3 sequence reads: CGARTEYYGYTF. CDR3 bases: TGCGGTGCGAGGACAGAATACTATGGCTACACCTTC.

The chain uses TRBV5-1 and TRBJ2-2; the D call may be TRBD1 or TRBD2 (6 bases each). The CDR3 loop spans 14 amino acids. Per germline, CDR1 SGHRS and CDR2 YFSETQ. The germline V and J ends were trimmed by 4 bases and 7 bases, with 14 bases remaining between them. Written as DNA, the CDR3 is TGCGCCAGCAGCATGGTGGGGGGCGTCGGGGAGCTGTTTTTT. It translates to CASSMVGGVGELFF.

The V and J genes are TRBV25-1 and TRBJ1-6; TRBD1 might be the D (5 bases). Germline V gene sequence: CDR1 MGHDK, CDR2 SYGVNS. V gave up 2 bases and J gave up 9 bases, with 11 bases separating them. The CDR3 spans 14 residues. Here the CDR3 reads CASSEPREGSPLHF. The CDR3 DNA reads as TGTGCCAGCAGTGAACCCAGGGAGGGTTCACCCCTCCACTTT.

V gene TRBV20-1 combines with J gene TRBJ1-5; D is uncertain. The V gene lost 6 bases and the J gene lost 7 bases, with 16 bases spanning the gap. CDR3 size: 13 residues. CDR1 is DFQATT, CDR2 SNEGSKA, per germline (reference sequence). The CDR3 DNA reads TGCAGTGCCCCTCGGGGTCCATCCCAGCCCCAGCATTTT. This codes for CSAPRGPSQPQHF.

This chain joins TRBV7-8 and TRBJ2-5; the match to TRBD2 covers 11 bases. CDR1 is SGHVS and CDR2 is FQNEAQ in the germline V gene. CDR3 length equals 16 residues. Trimming cost V 0 bases and J 7 bases; bases outside gene matches: 7. The CDR3 sequence is CASSLALAGGEGTQYF. The CDR3 DNA reads as TGTGCCAGCAGCTTAGCGCTAGCGGGAGGAGAAGGGACCCAGTACTTC.

This clonotype was detected a few times. The chain has TRBV2 and TRBJ1-2, with D unclear. V was trimmed by 5 bases and J by 4 bases, leaving 20 bases between them. The germline gives CDR1 SNHLY, CDR2 FYNNEI. The CDR3 has 16 residues. The CDR3 reads CASSSSGGRKPYGYTF. The DNA for the CDR3 is TGTGCCAGCAGTTCCTCCGGAGGGCGAAAACCCTATGGCTACACCTTC.

This chain connects TRBV11-3 to TRBJ1-1; no reliable D call. This CDR3 spans 14 amino acids. Germline V lookup: CDR1 SGHNT, CDR2 YENEEA. Trimming cost V 2 bases and J 0 bases, with 7 bases left between them. DNA of the CDR3: TGTGCCAGCAGCTTACCGGTGCTGAACACTGAAGCTTTCTTT. This sequence encodes CASSLPVLNTEAFF.

This clonotype was observed many times. The chain employs TRBV29-1 and TRBJ2-5; 14 bases match TRBD2. From germline, CDR1 is SQVTM and CDR2 ANQGSEA. V gave up 4 bases and J gave up 3 bases; unmatched junction bases: 7. This CDR3 region has 16 residues. CDR3 sequence: CSVVGTSGSLEETQYF. The CDR3 DNA reads TGCAGCGTTGTGGGGACTAGCGGGAGTCTGGAAGAGACCCAGTACTTC.

This clonotype came up once. Mismatch with germline at one junction end may stem from a read error. V gene TRBV7-9 combines with J gene TRBJ1-5, with a weak D call TRBD1 (6 bases). CDR1 and CDR2 from the germline V gene are SEHNR and FQNEAQ (reference sequence). The CDR3 has 17 residues. The CDR3 is CASSQGRGAYSNQPQHF. The CDR3 DNA reads TGCGCCAGCAGCCAAGGCAGGGGCGCTTATAGCAATCAGCCCCAGCATTTT.

The V gene is TRBV7-9, the J gene TRBJ2-6; D possibly corresponds to TRBD1 (7 bases). Germline CDR1 SEHNR, CDR2 FQNEAQ (reference sequence). V shed 5 bases and J shed 4 bases, with 15 bases lying between them. The CDR3 extends over 16 amino acids. CDR3 amino acids: CASSPGGLAGANVLTF. The CDR3 DNA sequence: TGTGCCAGCAGCCCAGGGGGACTTGCGGGGGCCAACGTCCTGACTTTC.

This clonotype was picked up a small number of times. The rearrangement joins TRBV6-5 to TRBJ1-2, with TRBD1 matching 7 bases. Trimming cost V 5 bases and J 4 bases; bases outside gene matches: 7. Germline V gene lookup returns CDR1 MNHEY and CDR2 SVGAGI. This CDR3 contains 14 residues. CDR3 DNA sequence: TGTGCCAGCAGTCGAACAGGGGACAGCTATGGCTACACCTTC. This encodes CASSRTGDSYGYTF.

The chain couples TRBV25-1 to TRBJ1-2; 7 bases are shared with TRBD1. The germline gives CDR1 MGHDK, CDR2 SYGVNS. The CDR3 runs to 15 residues. V was clipped by 2 bases and J by 7 bases; unmatched bases: 10. The CDR3 nucleotides read TGTGCCAGCAGTGAAGTGGGGCGACAGGGCCTTGGCTACACCTTC. As protein: CASSEVGRQGLGYTF.

V is TRBV5-4 and J is TRBJ1-2; 7 nucleotides agree with TRBD1. Germline lookup yields CDR1 SGHNT and CDR2 YYREEE (reference sequence). This CDR3 is 15 amino acids long. Trimming took 4 bases from V and 6 from J; bases not matched to a gene: 12. The CDR3 is CASSPDRVQGNGYTF. In nucleotides, the CDR3 is TGTGCCAGCAGCCCTGACAGGGTCCAGGGGAATGGCTACACCTTC.

The count of this clonotype is one. The chain uses TRBV7-9 and TRBJ1-2; D not certain. The germline CDR1 and CDR2 sequences are SEHNR and FQNEAQ (reference sequence). The germline V and J ends were trimmed by 5 bases and 8 bases, with 12 bases remaining between them. The CDR3 extends over 12 amino acids. The CDR3 DNA reads TGTGCCAGCAGCCCAAATGAAGGGGGCTACACCTTC. Residues: CASSPNEGGYTF.

Note on this clonotype: A read error may produce the germline difference seen at one junction end. V gene TRBV24-1 combines with J gene TRBJ2-5; 9 positions match TRBD1. The CDR3 consists of 15 residues. CDR1 and CDR2 from the germline V gene are KGHDR and SFDVKD. The CDR3 here is CASSRETGGAETQYF. CDR3 nucleotide sequence: TGTGCCAGCAGTCGGGAAACAGGGGGCGCGGAGACCCAGTACTTC.

This clonotype was detected ten times or more. The rearrangement joins TRBV24-1 to TRBJ2-7; 11 bases align to TRBD2. The CDR3 covers 15 residues. The V and J ends lost 3 bases and 1 base, in that order; junction bases with no gene match: 1. Germline V CDR1 and CDR2: KGHDR, SFDVKD. The CDR3, as DNA: TGTGCCACCAGTGATACTAGCGGGAGTTCCTACGAGCAGTACTTC. Protein sequence: CATSDTSGSSYEQYF.

V gene TRBV29-1 combines with J gene TRBJ2-5; D gene ambiguous. Germline lookup yields CDR1 SQVTM and CDR2 ANQGSEA. The germline V and J ends were trimmed by 4 bases and 1 base, with 13 bases remaining between them. CDR3 size: 14 residues. CDR3 coding DNA: TGCAGCGTTGCTAGATCGGGCACCCAAGAGACCCAGTACTTC. It translates to CSVARSGTQETQYF.

The J gene is TRBJ2-2, the V gene TRBV7-3; TRBD2 is a possible D gene (6 bases). CDR1 and CDR2 (germline): SGHTA, FQGTGA. The CDR3 totals 14 residues. V gave up 2 bases and J gave up 5 bases, with 9 bases separating them. The CDR3 is CASSLGRLTGELFF. The CDR3 DNA reads TGTGCCAGCAGCTTAGGGAGGCTTACCGGGGAGCTGTTTTTT.

This chain joins TRBV7-2 and TRBJ2-5, with 7 bases lining up with TRBD2. Germline values: CDR1 SGHTA, CDR2 FQGNSA. The CDR3 spans 14 residues. J gave up 4 bases and V 3 bases, and 5 bases lay outside the gene matches. The CDR3, as DNA: TGTGCCAGCAGCTTTGGGGGGGTGAGAGAGACCCAGTACTTC. Protein sequence: CASSFGGVRETQYF.

The rearrangement joins TRBV19 to TRBJ1-3, with a tentative D call TRBD1 (6 bases). Trimming removed 7 bases at V and 5 bases at J, with 12 bases between. The length of the CDR3 is 13 residues. The germline V gene has CDR1 LNHDA and CDR2 SQIVND (reference sequence). For the CDR3, the DNA is TGTGCCAGTATCCCAACAGGGAGAAACACCATATATTTT. It encodes CASIPTGRNTIYF.

This clonotype turned up a few times. The chain has TRBV20-1 and TRBJ2-7; TRBD1 is a possible D gene (5 bases). CDR3 size: 13 residues. Germline V gives CDR1 DFQATT, CDR2 SNEGSKA (reference sequence). The V end lost 1 base, the J end lost 2 bases, and 9 bases lay between the germline ends. CDR3 bases: TGCAGTGCTAGAGTTCGCAGGGCCTACGAGCAGTACTTC. Translating gives CSARVRRAYEQYF.

The sample holds many counts of this clonotype. The chain recombines TRBV7-6 with TRBJ1-5; the match to TRBD1 covers 9 bases. Trimming cost V 5 bases and J 5 bases; bases outside gene matches: 7. Per the germline V gene, CDR1 is SGHVS and CDR2 is FNYEAQ. The CDR3 has 15 amino acids. CDR3 sequence reads: CASSPDRGYHQPQHF. CDR3 in DNA: TGTGCCAGCAGCCCGGACAGGGGCTATCATCAGCCCCAGCATTTT.

V usage is TRBV7-9 and J usage is TRBJ1-3; TRBD1 aligns across 8 bases. From germline, CDR1 is SEHNR and CDR2 FQNEAQ (reference sequence). CDR3 length: 17 residues. Trimming at V came to 4 bases and at J to 3 bases, leaving 11 bases not matched to a gene. DNA of the CDR3: TGTGCCAGCAGCTCCGGACAGGGCCTACCTCTTGGAAACACCATATATTTT. Encoded protein: CASSSGQGLPLGNTIYF.

The rearrangement uses TRBV25-1 and TRBJ2-7; TRBD2 agrees at 9 bases. There are 14 residues in the CDR3. Germline CDR1 MGHDK, CDR2 SYGVNS. V lost 7 bases to trimming and J lost 3 bases; unmatched junction nucleotides: 7. The CDR3 nucleotides read TGTGCCAGCATAGAGACTAGCGGAAACTACGAGCAGTACTTC. Translating it yields CASIETSGNYEQYF.

This clonotype was found many times. This chain links TRBV7-9 with TRBJ2-5, with D possibly TRBD2 on 6 matching bases. This CDR3 contains 14 residues. V was trimmed by 3 bases and J by 1 base, leaving 9 bases between them. Per germline, CDR1 SEHNR and CDR2 FQNEAQ (reference sequence). This CDR3 reads CASSLRDGQETQYF. The CDR3 bases are TGTGCCAGCAGCTTGCGGGACGGCCAAGAGACCCAGTACTTC.

This clonotype was observed a single time. The rearrangement links TRBV7-2 to TRBJ1-3; no definite D call. V lost 2 bases and J 8 bases, leaving 10 bases between the germline ends. CDR3 length equals 13 residues. From germline, CDR1 is SGHTA and CDR2 FQGNSA. The CDR3 DNA reads as TGTGCCAGCAGCTTAAGGGTGGGCGACACCATATATTTT. Amino acids: CASSLRVGDTIYF. Filled out from reference TRBV7-2 and TRBJ1-3, the complete variable domain reads GAGVSQSPSNKVTEKGKDVELRCDPISGHTALYWYRQSLGQGLEFLIYFQGNSAPDKSGLPSDRFSAERTGGSVSTLTIQRTQQEDSAVYLCASSLRVGDTIYFGEGSWLTVV.

This clonotype came up once. The gene calls are TRBV2 and TRBJ1-5; no definite D call. This CDR3 has 14 amino acids. Germline values: CDR1 SNHLY, CDR2 FYNNEI. The CDR3 region is CEDRVGQSNQPQHF. The CDR3 nucleotides are TGTGAGGACCGGGTTGGGCAGAGCAATCAGCCCCAGCATTTT.

This chain joins TRBV12-3 or TRBV12-4 and TRBJ2-7; TRBD1 matches at 9 bases. This CDR3 has 13 residues. The V and J ends lost 8 bases and 3 bases, in that order; junction bases with no gene match: 5. The CDR3 DNA reads as TGTGCCAGCGGCGCGACAGGGGGCTACGAGCAGTACTTC. Residues: CASGATGGYEQYF.